These T cell receptor beta chains were read from a single sample in a study of blood T cells in healthy people across ages. TCRdb re-called the 5' RACE reads through MiXCR, storing one row per CDR3 protein. The sample lists roughly 680,000 distinct CDR3 sequences, approximately 52% seen once, with about 13% in the top ten. What was sequenced was blood. These receptors all come from a woman older than 75 in good health. The CDR3 runs from the conserved cysteine through the conserved F or W. The D gene is left open where the match is weak. Some rows mark clone size as missing; the rest say once, few, many or name a class of expanded clone.

D	V	length	J	size	DNA	CDR3
-	TRBV5-1	15	TRBJ2-1	-	TGCGCCAGCAGCTTGAATCCAGGGACCTACAATGAGCAGTTCTTC	CASSLNPGTYNEQFF
TRBD2	TRBV6-2/TRBV6-3	14	TRBJ2-5	few	TGTGCCAGTAAGGGACTAGCGGACCAAGAGACCCAGTACTTC	CASKGLADQETQYF
-	TRBV14	15	TRBJ2-1	once	TGTGCCAGCAGCCAAGATGAGATCTCCTACAATGAGCAGTTCTTC	CASSQDEISYNEQFF
-	TRBV3-1	13	TRBJ2-3	few	TGTGCCAGCAGCGCGAAGGGCGCTCATACGCAGTATTTT	CASSAKGAHTQYF
-	TRBV7-9	14	TRBJ2-7	-	TGTGCCAACAGCTCACAAGGGGGCTCCTACGAGCAGTACTTC	CANSSQGGSYEQYF
TRBD2	TRBV12-3/TRBV12-4	15	TRBJ2-5	-	TGTGCCAGCACCGTCGGGGGGGGGTATAACAATGAGCAGTACTTC	CASTVGGGYNNEQYF
-	TRBV4-3	13	TRBJ2-5	-	TGCGCCAGCAGCCAAAGTTTGCGGGAGACCCAGTACTTC	CASSQSLRETQYF
-	TRBV20-1	14	TRBJ1-3	-	TGCAGTGCTGAACCAGGGTTCTCTGGAAACACCATATATTTT	CSAEPGFSGNTIYF
-	TRBV27	15	TRBJ2-7	many	TGTGCCAGCAGTTTACTGAGCGTCGGCCCCTACGAGCAGTACTTC	CASSLLSVGPYEQYF
-	TRBV11-2	13	TRBJ2-1	once	TGTGCCAGCAGCTTTCACGGTCTCAATGAGCAGTTCTTC	CASSFHGLNEQFF
-	TRBV20-1	12	TRBJ2-1	many	TGCAGTGCTAGATTCCAGCCGGCCGAGCAGTTCTTC	CSARFQPAEQFF
TRBD2	TRBV4-3	21	TRBJ2-1	-	TGCGCCAGCAGCCAAGAGGCAAAGGGTCCGGGACTAGCGGGAGGGCCCGGTGAGCAGTTCTTC	CASSQEAKGPGLAGGPGEQFF
-	TRBV12-3/TRBV12-4	16	TRBJ2-1	-	TGTGCCAGCAGTCCGCCTCGGTGGGGGCTTGACAATGAGCAGTTCTTC	CASSPPRWGLDNEQFF
-	TRBV25-1	17	TRBJ2-5	-	TGTGCCAGCAGTGAACCGACGGACAGGGACGGGGGGGAGACTCAGTACTTC	CASSEPTDRDGGETQYF
-	TRBV5-1	13	TRBJ1-2	few	TGCGCCAGCAGCTTCGGCAGGGCGGGAGGCTACACCTTC	CASSFGRAGGYTF
TRBD2	TRBV5-1	15	TRBJ2-1	-	TGCGCCAGCAGCTTGGGACGAGCGGGGGGCAATGAGCAGTTCTTC	CASSLGRAGGNEQFF
TRBD1	TRBV6-1	17	TRBJ1-5	-	TGTGCCAGCAGTGACCGGGACAGCCTAGTTAGCAATCAGCCCCAGCATTTT	CASSDRDSLVSNQPQHF
TRBD1	TRBV6-5	14	TRBJ1-4	-	TGTGCCAGCAGAGCAGGGGGATGGAATGAAAAACTGTTTTTT	CASRAGGWNEKLFF
-	TRBV5-1	15	TRBJ2-2	few	TGCGCCAGCAGCTCTCAGGGGGGCTCCGACGGGGAGCTGTTTTTT	CASSSQGGSDGELFF
-	TRBV6-2/TRBV6-3	11	TRBJ1-1	-	TGTGCCAGCAGTTACCCTGGAGAAGCTTTCTTT	CASSYPGEAFF
TRBD2	TRBV20-1	14	TRBJ2-5	few	TGCAGTGCTAGAGATAGCGGGGTCTACAATGAGCAGTACTTC	CSARDSGVYNEQYF
-	TRBV4-2	15	TRBJ2-1	-	TGTGCCAGCAGCCAACTCGAGGTGTCCTACAATGAGCAGTTCTTC	CASSQLEVSYNEQFF
TRBD1	TRBV6-6	16	TRBJ2-7	many	TGTGCCAGCAGTTACTCTCACCCGGGACAGGGGTACGAGCAGTACTTC	CASSYSHPGQGYEQYF
-	TRBV7-3	14	TRBJ2-3	-	TGTGCCAGCAGCCCAGACAGGTTCACAGATACGCAGTATTTT	CASSPDRFTDTQYF
-	TRBV28	17	TRBJ2-6	-	TGTGCCAGCCTCGGCACAGGGAGTTCCTCTGGGGCCAACGTCCTGACTTTC	CASLGTGSSSGANVLTF
TRBD1	TRBV11-2	18	TRBJ2-7	many	TGTGCCAGCAGCCCAGTTCGCCGGGACAGGGGACAGTCCTACGAGCAGTACTTC	CASSPVRRDRGQSYEQYF
-	TRBV5-6	12	TRBJ1-1	-	TGTGCCAGCAGCTTAAAGGCAGAAGAAGCTTTCTTT	CASSLKAEEAFF
TRBD1	TRBV7-9	15	TRBJ2-1	many	TGTGCCAGCAACCCGACAGGGGCTGAAATCAATGAGCAGTTCTTC	CASNPTGAEINEQFF
-	TRBV2	9	TRBJ2-1	-	TGTGCCAGCAACGAGGAGCAGTTCTTC	CASNEEQFF
-	TRBV12-3/TRBV12-4	14	TRBJ1-5	-	TGTGCCAGCAGGGGGGGGCAGCCGTATCAGCCCCAGCATTTT	CASRGGQPYQPQHF
-	TRBV4-1	14	TRBJ2-7	-	TGCGCCAGCAGCCATGTTGTCGCAGGGCACGAGCAGTACTTC	CASSHVVAGHEQYF
TRBD2	TRBV7-9	16	TRBJ2-1	many	TGTGCCAGCAGCTCGCCCTTAGCGGGAGGTTTCGATGAGCAGTTCTTC	CASSSPLAGGFDEQFF
TRBD2	TRBV5-1	15	TRBJ2-1	-	TGCGCCAGCAGCTTGCGTCTAGCGGGAGGAGGTGAGCAGTTCTTC	CASSLRLAGGGEQFF
-	TRBV2	14	TRBJ2-3	many	TGTGCCAGCAAAAGGGGCCTGAGCACAGATACGCAGTATTTT	CASKRGLSTDTQYF
-	TRBV20-1	18	TRBJ2-4	once	TGCAGTGCGATCGGGGGGCGCAGGAATCTAGCAGCCAAAAACATTCAGTACTTC	CSAIGGRRNLAAKNIQYF
TRBD1	TRBV7-2	14	TRBJ1-2	-	TGTGCCAGCAGCTACACCGGGACAGGGCGTGGCTACACCTTC	CASSYTGTGRGYTF
TRBD2	TRBV7-2	17	TRBJ2-3	-	TGTGCCAGCAGCTCCCGACCTAGCGGGAGTAACACAGATACGCAGTATTTT	CASSSRPSGSNTDTQYF
TRBD2	TRBV4-1	15	TRBJ2-7	once	TGCGCCAGCAGCCTGGGGGAGGGCGATACCTACGAGCAGTACTTC	CASSLGEGDTYEQYF
TRBD1	TRBV6-5	14	TRBJ2-7	-	TGTGCCAGCAAGGGACAGGGAACCACCTACGAGCAGTACTTC	CASKGQGTTYEQYF
TRBD1	TRBV7-6	15	TRBJ1-2	-	TGTGCCAGCAGCTCGACAGGGTCAGCTAACTATGGCTACACCTTC	CASSSTGSANYGYTF
-	TRBV20-1	14	TRBJ1-1	-	TGCAGTGCCCCGGGGATAGGGACGAACACTGAAGCTTTCTTT	CSAPGIGTNTEAFF
-	TRBV18	14	TRBJ1-1	few	TGTGCCAGCTCGGGGGGCATTGTGAACACTGAAGCTTTCTTT	CASSGGIVNTEAFF
-	TRBV2	13	TRBJ2-1	-	TGTGCCAGCAGTGAAGGGGCTATAAATGAGCAGTTCTTC	CASSEGAINEQFF
-	TRBV12-3/TRBV12-4	13	TRBJ2-7	many	TGTGCCAGCAGTTCGGTAGACAGCTACGAGCAGTACTTC	CASSSVDSYEQYF